The 24 T cell receptor beta chains in this list originate from one sample, sequenced in a study of graft-versus-host responses after intestinal transplantation. Sequencing was performed with immunoSEQ multiplex PCR; in TCRdb, only in-frame clones are kept and a portion is missing. The sample holds 950 to 1,500 clones, over 80% seen once. The sequenced sample was PBMCs, obtained 7 days after intestinal transplantation. Receptors were obtained from a human patient who received an intestinal transplant, so some T cells may come from the graft donor.

The chain carries TRBV5-6 and TRBJ2-7, with 7 bases aligning to TRBD1. The germline gives CDR1 SGHDT, CDR2 YYEEEE. There are 13 residues in the CDR3. V was pared by 5 bases and J by 2 bases, with 4 bases of the junction left unmatched. CDR3 sequence: CASRPTGAYEQYF. Here the CDR3 DNA reads TGTGCCAGCAGGCCTACAGGGGCCTACGAGCAGTACTTC.

The chain has TRBV15 and TRBJ2-1, with 9 bases lining up with TRBD1. CDR3 length equals 16 residues. The V gene's germline CDR1 is LNHNV and CDR2 YYDKDF (reference sequence). Trimming took 5 bases from V and 6 from J; bases not matched to a gene: 11. CDR3 protein: CATSAGSGQGSNEQFF. CDR3 nucleotides: TGTGCCACCAGCGCCGGGTCGGGACAGGGAAGCAATGAGCAGTTCTTC.

The V and J genes are TRBV6-1 and TRBJ1-1, with TRBD1 as a possible D gene (6 bases). CDR1 MNHNS and CDR2 SASEGT come from the germline V gene. This CDR3 comprises 14 residues. V shed 4 bases and J shed 4 bases, with 13 bases lying between them. CDR3 in DNA: TGTGCCAGCAGTGGGGGGCAGGGACTCACTGAAGCTTTCTTT. Protein sequence: CASSGGQGLTEAFF.

This chain uses TRBV6-4 with TRBJ2-1; weak D call: TRBD2 (5 bases). This CDR3 spans 15 amino acids. V gave up 4 bases and J gave up 3 bases, with 13 bases separating them. CDR1 is MRHNA and CDR2 is SNTAGT in the germline V gene. CDR3 sequence: CASSVSLDFYNEQFF. The DNA for the CDR3 is TGTGCCAGCAGTGTTTCACTAGATTTCTACAATGAGCAGTTCTTC.

The chain has TRBV7-6 and TRBJ2-7; 7 bases map to TRBD2. J was trimmed by 1 base and V by 0 bases; bases with no gene match: 6. This CDR3 is 16 amino acids long. Germline CDR1 is SGHVS and CDR2 is FNYEAQ. CDR3 in amino acids: CASSLAGRGASYEQYF. DNA of the CDR3: TGTGCCAGCAGCTTAGCGGGGAGGGGCGCGTCCTACGAGCAGTACTTC.

The chain links TRBV4-1 to TRBJ2-3; 8 bases are shared with TRBD2. This CDR3 comprises 18 residues. Trimming took 0 bases from V and 4 from J; bases not matched to a gene: 12. The germline CDR1 and CDR2 sequences are MGHRA and YSYEKL. CDR3 region: CASSQERFGRAGADTQYF. DNA of the CDR3: TGCGCCAGCAGCCAAGAAAGATTCGGGAGGGCGGGGGCAGATACGCAGTATTTT.

The chain combines TRBV27 with TRBJ2-3, with TRBD1 matching 7 bases. Germline CDR1 is MNHEY and CDR2 is SMNVEV (reference sequence). With V trimmed by 5 bases and J by 0 bases, 5 bases remained unmatched. The CDR3 runs 15 residues. Here the CDR3 DNA reads TGTGCCAGCAGTGATGGACAGGCCAGCACAGATACGCAGTATTTT. It encodes CASSDGQASTDTQYF.

The V gene is TRBV7-3, the J gene TRBJ1-1; D is uncertain. The CDR3 consists of 13 residues. The ends were cut back, 2 bases at V and 5 bases at J, with 9 bases in the middle. The V gene's germline CDR1 is SGHTA and CDR2 FQGTGA. DNA of the CDR3: TGTGCCAGCAGCTTAGAGGCCAGAACTGAAGCTTTCTTT. As protein: CASSLEARTEAFF.

V and J are TRBV7-8 and TRBJ2-3, with TRBD2 identical over 11 bases. This CDR3 is built from 18 residues. Per the germline V gene, CDR1 is SGHVS and CDR2 is FQNEAQ. J was trimmed by 5 bases and V by 0 bases; bases with no gene match: 10. For the CDR3, the DNA is TGTGCCAGCAGCTTAGCACTAGCGGGAGTACTCCTCGAAGATACGCAGTATTTT. Protein: CASSLALAGVLLEDTQYF.

The table lists this clone with a few counts. J is TRBJ2-7 and V is TRBV4-1; D possibly corresponds to TRBD2 (6 bases). CDR1 is MGHRA and CDR2 is YSYEKL in the germline V gene. This CDR3 has 14 residues. V was cut by 0 bases and J by 2 bases, with 8 bases left in between. CDR3 DNA sequence: TGCGCCAGCAGCCAAGATAGGAGGGCCTACGAGCAGTACTTC. Protein: CASSQDRRAYEQYF.

This chain joins TRBV6-6 and TRBJ1-1; 9 bases match TRBD1. V trimming: 4 bases; J trimming: 8 bases; junction bases outside the gene matches: 5. Per the germline V gene, CDR1 is MNHNY and CDR2 is SVGAGI (reference sequence). This CDR3 has 13 amino acids. In DNA, the CDR3 is TGTGCCAGCAGTTTGACAGGGGGGAGGGAAGCTTTCTTT. Protein: CASSLTGGREAFF.

This clone was observed a handful of times. The rearrangement links TRBV9 to TRBJ2-1; no firm D call. Trimming cost V 1 base and J 0 bases, with 8 bases left between them. The CDR3 covers 15 residues. The V gene's germline CDR1 is SGDLS and CDR2 YYNGEE. The CDR3 DNA sequence: TGTGCCAGCAGCGTAAGTCGTAGCTCCTACAATGAGCAGTTCTTC. Translated: CASSVSRSSYNEQFF. Full variable domain (missing parts from reference TRBV9 and TRBJ2-1): DSGVTQTPKHLITATGQRVTLRCSPRSGDLSVYWYQQSLDQGLQFLIQYYNGEERAKGNILERFSAQQFPDLHSELNLSSLELGDSALYFCASSVSRSSYNEQFFGPGTRLTVL.

This clone has just one count. J is TRBJ1-2 and V is TRBV6-5; D gene uncertain. Trimming removed 2 bases at V and 0 bases at J, with 10 bases between. Per the germline V gene, CDR1 is MNHEY and CDR2 is SVGAGI. The CDR3 is made up of 15 amino acids. CDR3 nucleotide sequence: TGTGCCAGCAGTTACGACGGCAGTCCTAACTATGGCTACACCTTC. The encoded protein is CASSYDGSPNYGYTF.

The chain recombines TRBV6-6 with TRBJ1-5; TRBD1 is a possible D gene (5 bases). V was pared by 0 bases and J by 8 bases, with 8 bases between. CDR1 is MNHNY and CDR2 is SVGAGI in the germline V gene (reference sequence). The CDR3 totals 13 residues. Here the CDR3 reads CASSYSGGEPQHF. The CDR3 region has the DNA TGTGCCAGCAGTTACTCGGGGGGGGAGCCCCAGCATTTT.

This rearrangement joins TRBV9 to TRBJ2-2, with D unresolved. The CDR3 contains 13 residues. Trimming stripped 3 bases from V and 4 bases from J, with 7 bases between. Germline values: CDR1 SGDLS, CDR2 YYNGEE. The CDR3 sequence: CASSESGTGELFF. The CDR3 bases are TGTGCCAGCAGCGAAAGTGGCACCGGGGAGCTGTTTTTT. Full variable domain (remainder filled in from reference TRBV9 and TRBJ2-2): DSGVTQTPKHLITATGQRVTLRCSPRSGDLSVYWYQQSLDQGLQFLIQYYNGEERAKGNILERFSAQQFPDLHSELNLSSLELGDSALYFCASSESGTGELFFGEGSRLTVL.

For the CDR3, the DNA is TGCGCCAGCAGCGCGACGGGACAGACCCGGGATGAAGCTTTCTTT. Its protein is CASSATGQTRDEAFF. The rearrangement links TRBV5-1 to TRBJ1-1; the match to TRBD1 covers 7 bases. CDR1 SGHRS and CDR2 YFSETQ come from the germline V gene. This CDR3 is built from 15 residues. V lost 4 bases to trimming and J lost 7 bases; unmatched junction nucleotides: 13.

The chain joins TRBV7-9 to TRBJ2-1, with 12 bases lining up with TRBD2. Germline values: CDR1 SEHNR, CDR2 FQNEAQ (reference sequence). The V segment lost 1 base and the J segment 5 bases; nucleotides outside the gene matches: 9. This CDR3 is 18 amino acids long. DNA of the CDR3: TGTGCCAGCAGCTTAGGACTAGCGGGAGTAGAGAGAAACAATGAGCAGTTCTTC. This encodes CASSLGLAGVERNNEQFF.

This chain uses TRBV10-3 with TRBJ1-6; D not certain. Trimming took off 5 bases at V and 5 bases at J, with 16 bases between the two ends. CDR3 length equals 16 residues. CDR1 is ENHRY and CDR2 is SYGVKD in the germline V gene. The CDR3 protein is CAISSRAADNNSPLHF. The CDR3 DNA is TGTGCCATCAGTTCGAGGGCCGCGGATAATAATTCACCCCTCCACTTT.

The rearrangement uses TRBV7-3 and TRBJ2-2, with 7 bases lining up with TRBD1. The CDR3 length is 14 residues. Trimming cost V 5 bases and J 5 bases; bases outside gene matches: 5. Germline values: CDR1 SGHTA, CDR2 FQGTGA. CDR3 coding DNA: TGTGCCAGCAGCCCGGACAGGCGGACCGGGGAGCTGTTTTTT. Translating gives CASSPDRRTGELFF.

The chain joins TRBV2 to TRBJ2-2; no definite D call. CDR3 length: 13 amino acids. Germline loops: CDR1 SNHLY, CDR2 FYNNEI. The V gene lost 6 bases and the J gene lost 6 bases, with 11 bases spanning the gap. CDR3 sequence (DNA): TGTGCCAGCAGCGGACGTCCGCCCGGGGAGCTGTTTTTT. Residues: CASSGRPPGELFF.

In DNA form, the CDR3 reads TGTGCCAGCAGCAAGAGGACAGGGGCAGATACGCAGTATTTT. It translates to CASSKRTGADTQYF. The chain combines TRBV21-1 with TRBJ2-3; TRBD1, the table's D call, was not compared with the DNA. TRBV21-1 is tagged as a pseudogene. The CDR3 has 14 residues.

CDR3 nucleotide sequence: TGTGCCAGCAGTTCCCCTCAGGGAAGGGAGCAGTTCTTC. Its protein is CASSSPQGREQFF. The chain has TRBV28 and TRBJ2-1, with D perhaps TRBD1 (5 bases). Trimming took 4 bases from V and 10 from J, leaving 14 bases between them. Germline V lookup: CDR1 MDHEN, CDR2 SYDVKM. This CDR3 has 13 amino acids.

This clone was seen just once. The J gene is TRBJ2-5, the V gene TRBV28, with a tentative D call TRBD1 (8 bases). The germline V and J ends were trimmed by 2 bases and 1 base, with 23 bases remaining between them. This CDR3 is 19 amino acids long. CDR1 and CDR2 from the germline V gene are MDHEN and SYDVKM. The CDR3 nucleotides read TGTGCCAGCAGTTTAGTGATACAGGGGGGGGGCCAGGTCCAAGAGACCCAGTACTTC. This sequence encodes CASSLVIQGGGQVQETQYF.

This rearrangement joins TRBV6-5 to TRBJ1-1; the match to TRBD1 covers 7 bases. The CDR3 sequence is 13 residues long. J gave up 2 bases and V 11 bases, and 8 bases lay outside the gene matches. Germline V gene sequence: CDR1 MNHEY, CDR2 SVGAGI. In DNA, the CDR3 is TGTGCCTCAGGGGGGACAGTTAACACTGAAGCTTTCTTT. This sequence encodes CASGGTVNTEAFF.